This T cell receptor (beta chain) emerged from a study of T cells in Graves' hyperthyroidism and ophthalmopathy (dated by TCRdb to between 2018 and 2021). Notes on the research overall: Peripheral blood samples were taken at the time of initial diagnosis, prior to any treatment. Prospective prediction of ophthalmopathy was tested in an independent validation cohort consisting of some 18 hyperthyroidism patients and 15 to 17 patients who later progressed to ophthalmopathy. A discovery cohort of about a hundred patients, 43 with Graves' ophthalmopathy and over 55 with stable Graves' hyperthyroidism, was used to find distinguishing TCR V-J signatures. The 100 discovery patients were randomly divided into training and test sets at a 7:3 ratio. In several Graves' hyperthyroidism patients, the study also compared T-cell repertoires from thyroid tissue with T-cell repertoires from blood. Once sampling was done, hyperthyroidism patients were given methimazole at a starting dose of 30 mg daily, whereas ophthalmopathy patients were given high-dose intravenous methylprednisolone. The paper reports TCR Vbeta CDR3 sequencing of some 140 peripheral blood samples: approximately 41 ophthalmopathy, roughly 80 hyperthyroidism and approximately 17 progressor patients. Study-level results and caveats: In cross-validation, a model built on a 13 V-J signature told ophthalmopathy apart from stable hyperthyroidism with approximately 90% sensitivity and roughly 82% specificity, and in testing the same model reached 80%/75%. In validation, progression to ophthalmopathy was predicted by the model with approximately 67% sensitivity and 72.22% specificity, a median of roughly 6.4 months before onset. No statistical method was used to fix the sample size in advance, and group allocation was not hidden from the investigators. Most expanded thyroid clonotypes (frequency above 0.001) were also found in blood, which suggests that blood repertoires may mirror thyroid immune responses.

Moderately to severely active disease, a Clinical Activity Score of at least 3, a NOSPECS grade of at least 4, and a duration under 3 months were present in ophthalmopathy patients. Exclusion was applied to patients with uncontrolled infections, other autoimmune diseases, pregnancy or lactation. Diagnoses relied on clinical symptoms, serum thyroxine and TRAb, thyroid ultrasound and orbital computed tomography. PBMCs were isolated from 10 ml of fresh peripheral blood by Ficoll-Paque density gradient centrifugation. Trizol reagent was used to extract total RNA, and RNA quality was then checked on an Agilent 2100 Bioanalyzer. Remarks on this clonotype: The clone's antigen remains unknown. Base qualities were left out, and no much larger clone turns up one base away.

The germline V gene (reference sequence) yields GTSNPN for CDR1 and SVGIG for CDR2. The cysteine opens and the phenylalanine closes a CDR3 of 12 amino acids. Kept here is only the CDR3 DNA, which spans 36 bases and is read in frame from base 1. Cut back by 2 bases and 8 bases, the V and J ends lie 9 bases apart. TCR beta CDR3 regions were amplified from RNA transcripts. A first-round RT-PCR of the TCR CDR3 used the HTBI primer set with the Qiagen OneStep RT-PCR kit. Libraries were constructed in a second round of multiplex PCR, after which size selection and purification were performed. Sequencing of the libraries was done on an Illumina HiSeq2000 using paired-end 100 bp reads. The study's own analysis went as follows. Raw data were processed with SOAPnuke, discarding reads with adapters, uncalled bases, mean Phred below 15, or no exact constant-primer or identifier match. High-quality paired reads were merged using COPE v1.2.5, and each unique nucleotide sequence was defined as a clonotype. Clonotypes were aligned to IMGT TRBV, TRBD and TRBJ reference segments using MiTCR v1.1. The analysis was restricted to V-J combinations with a frequency above 0.0001, which together covered roughly 99% of the repertoires. A TCS score was defined as the ratio of F50 (clonal expansion) to E x V (chaos), with BLOSUM62-based TCRdist applied between CDR3 peptides within each V-J. Welch's t-statistics and random forest reduced 514 V-J features to roughly 13, which were used in a naive Bayes classifier (R e1071). TCRdb handled the public reads itself, with Q25 trimming in fastp and clone calling in MiXCR, and kept productive beta chains. Entries are consolidated by CDR3 protein sequence, retaining the most common genes and DNA. The V and J calls come from TCRdb's annotation, not from the publication. Present in this sample are around 600,000 distinct CDR3 sequences, 14% of which were seen just once. Of the sample, around 12% is held by the ten largest clones.

The sequencing sample was made of blood. Rearrangement joined TRBV30 to TRBJ2-2, with the identity of the D gene unclear. The clonotype was recovered from a woman between 45 and 60 years old with Graves' ophthalmopathy. This receptor has the CDR3 CAWSTEWGELFF. In nucleotides, the sequence is TGTGCCTGGAGTACCGAGTGGGGGGAGCTGTTTTTT.